This TCR beta chain was identified during a study of cytomegalovirus exposure and HLA in healthy donors (dated by TCRdb to 2016 to 2017). Looking at the study overall: According to an earlier analysis of several hundred of the donors, 150 million to 200 million T cells yielded some 110 million unique TCR beta sequences and roughly 280 Gb of sequence data. An early release that covered fewer than 750 HLA-typed donors contained around 300 gigabases of sequencing data and around 85 million unique TCR sequences. Among the roughly 380 genotyped donors, around 81% belonged to the genetic ancestry cluster associated with self-reported Caucasian donors. The aim of the study was to test whether cataloging public T cell receptors could identify signatures of past pathogen exposure. Using immunosequencing, the study profiled T cell repertoires from roughly 650 subjects and related those repertoires to cytomegalovirus serostatus. Along with the roughly 710-subject first cohort, a separate validation cohort of more than 90 different subjects was used. The study combined high-throughput TCR immunosequencing, statistical association of individual TCRs with disease status, and machine learning to predict cytomegalovirus infection status. A later analysis re-analyzed previously published TCR beta repertoires from approximately 700 donors and added high-resolution HLA genotyping to study TCR occurrence patterns. Rather than using new phenotypic data, the later analysis identified candidate immune exposures from TCR beta sequences and from how often those sequences occurred across donors. An earlier analysis of approximately 640 of the donors applied high-throughput TCR beta sequencing to assess whether each TCR beta V gene segment acted as functional or pseudogenic. Donor age, sex, ethnicity and CMV serostatus were compiled together with the repertoire data. A later genetic analysis took genome-wide SNP genotypes for about three fifths of the 666 donors and used that subset as a discovery cohort. All discovery cohort repertoires had been generated on a single sequencing platform. HLA typing covered class I and class II loci at four-digit resolution. The number of donors typed differed by locus, with roughly 629-640 for A, B, C, DRB1 and DQB1, more than 500 for DQA1, approximately 580 for DPA1, and approximately 470 for DPB1. Several DR-DQ haplotypes were treated as single units for association and clustering because of strong linkage in the cohort. Among 398 genotyped donors of the cohort, an average of about 240,000 unique TCR beta nucleotide sequences were sequenced per donor, roughly a sixth of them non-productive.

Study-level results and caveats: A later analysis reported that several top co-occurrence clusters appeared linked to parvovirus B19, influenza, CMV and Epstein-Barr virus. CMV serostatus was the only immune exposure information available for the cohort. In a later genetic analysis, a missense DCLRE1C variant was associated with V-gene and J-gene trimming of TCR beta chains, and the association was replicated in an independent cohort. In a later analysis, most CMV-associated TCR beta chains were found to appear HLA-restricted, with HLA associations seemingly driven largely by CMV exposure. Linkage disequilibrium might explain the correlated functional status among segregating V segments, but an unknown experimental factor could not be ruled out. A cluster of highly shared sequence variants was judged likely to be a technical artifact of the sequencing pipeline. Some IMGT-functional V segments, including TRBV6-2 and TRBV6-3, could not be told apart with the 87-base-pair reads, so those segments were excluded. Because counts were too low, some 17 rarely observed V segments, including chromosome 9 orphons, were left out of the earlier analysis of several hundred of the donors. Presence/absence analyses assumed roughly uniform sequencing depth across donors, an assumption that may not hold. Assigning TCR associations to individual alleles was difficult when HLA alleles, especially DR and DQ, strongly co-occurred. In a later analysis, around 17,000 TCR beta sequences were associated with specific HLA alleles at a false discovery rate of 0.05. A total of roughly 160 TCR beta chains were listed by the study as associated with cytomegalovirus. Compared with equally common non-associated chains, HLA-associated TCR beta chains in a later analysis were more clonally expanded and had lower generation probabilities. Because HLA typing was missing for some donors at each locus, association tests included only the typed subset. According to the authors, the approach could potentially be generalized to other disease states and immunological phenotypes. A later genetic analysis reported fewer N-insertions in productive TCRs among donors in an Asian-associated ancestry cluster than the roughly 620-donor mean. In both the original and validation cohorts, the classifier was reported to diagnose cytomegalovirus status with high specificity and sensitivity. Three of the identified cytomegalovirus-associated TCR beta chains were confirmed in vitro to be specific for cytomegalovirus antigens. A further reported finding was that TCR beta sequences accurately predicted the HLA-A and HLA-B alleles for most subjects in the first cohort. According to a later analysis, TCR association rates differed among HLA loci, with DRB1 alleles showing the most associated TCRs and HLA-C alleles showing the fewest. Most TCR sequences were observed very rarely across donors, whereas some public TCRs were present in many individuals. This cohort had only TCR beta chains sequenced, and the lack of alpha or paired-chain data limited which features could be detected. In an earlier analysis of some 500 of the donors, most TCR beta V segments appeared in productive rearrangements about 87% or about 30% of the time, broadly matching IMGT annotations.

The library came from the immunoSEQ multiplex PCR assay. For the multiplex PCR, a mixture combining 60 forward primers for TCR Vbeta segments and 13 reverse primers for TCR Jbeta segments was used. A multiplex PCR assay on genomic DNA amplified the CDR3 region of rearranged TCR beta genes. Amplified TCR beta libraries were sequenced as 87-base-pair reads on the Illumina HiSeq System. The original pipeline was this. A later analysis counted some 74 million unique TCR beta chains across the 550 to 800 repertoires, and some 11 million of these chains were shared by at least two donors. Raw reads were error-corrected and collapsed into unique sequences with a nearest-neighbor algorithm that merged closely related sequences to remove PCR and sequencing errors. To assign V, D and J gene segments, CDR3 sequences were aligned to IMGT reference sequences. For a sequence to be retained, a match of at least six nucleotides was required to both a V gene segment and a J gene segment. A rearrangement was called productive if the CDR3 had no stop codons and remained in frame with V and J, and every other rearrangement was called non-productive. CDR3 was defined according to IMGT convention as the region running from the second conserved V-encoded cysteine to the conserved J-encoded phenylalanine. Sequences without an unambiguous match to a single V gene segment were excluded from the earlier analysis of a few hundred of the donors. An earlier analysis of several hundred of the donors called V segments functional above 56.7% productive rearrangements and segregating when the between-donor standard deviation exceeded 5%. To diagnose cytomegalovirus status from the catalog of TCR beta chain sequences, a statistical classification framework was built. In a later analysis, V and J genes were assigned by comparing TCR nucleotide sequences against IMGT/GENE-DB human TR gene sequences. The TCRdist pipeline was used in a later analysis to assign CDR3 sequences and most-parsimonious VDJ recombination scenarios. In a later analysis, every TCR beta chain was defined by the combination of its CDR3 amino acid sequence and its V-gene family, and reads without a unique V-gene family were dropped. In a later analysis, 450 to 600 highly shared, low-generation-probability nucleotide sequences were removed to address suspected cross-contamination and a sequencing artifact. In a later analysis, a clonal expansion index was calculated for each public chain from normalized within-repertoire ranks of inferred template counts. A later analysis computed generation probabilities with a VDJ recombination model fitted to out-of-frame rearrangements, and checked the results against IGoR. Hypergeometric tests were used in a later analysis to score TCR-TCR, TCR-HLA and TCR-CMV co-occurrence, with a repertoire-size bias correction applied to the TCR pairs. False discovery rates were estimated in a later analysis by permuting HLA or CMV assignments 20 times. In a later analysis, co-occurring TCRs were grouped using DBSCAN, and TCRdist sequence similarity was added for clustering within HLA-allele-positive subsets. Repertoires with fewer than 30,000 or more than 120,000 public chains, plus five repertoires with anomalous nucleotide sharing, were excluded from co-occurrence clustering. As stored in TCRdb, this immuneACCESS dataset retains in-frame rearrangements with V and J assigned. A fraction of the clones does not appear; measured against another copy, unresolved V genes explain less than half of the discrepancy, and the remainder lacks a known reason. V and J calls and clone size are as listed in that table; D and trimming were resolved from the DNA. A total of approximately 130,000 clones appear in this sample, 75% to 90% of them only once. The top ten clones comprise 1.5% to 1.9% of the sample.

The cohort consisted of 600 or so healthy bone marrow donors. Cohort members were all nominally healthy when sampled, although unrecorded immune exposures were likely present. The donor was CMV seronegative and was included in the group of a few hundred seronegative cohort members. Each donor provided a peripheral blood sample, and peripheral blood mononuclear cells were used for TCR beta sequencing. The Qiagen DNeasy Blood Extraction Kit was used to extract genomic DNA from the blood cell samples. A few counts support this clone. This receptor's antigen is unknown. The input lacks base qualities; no much larger clone sits a single base away. The same CDR3 also results from other DNA sequences found in this sample. The germline V gene provides CDR1 MNHNS and CDR2 SASEGT. Trimming removed 2 bases from V and 4 bases from J, leaving 5 bases between the germline ends. The CDR3 has 12 amino acids, counting the end cysteine and phenylalanine. Solely the CDR3 DNA is kept, with 36 bases framed from the first base.

The TCR sequence derives from a man aged 40-55 years in good health and CMV-seronegative. This receptor chain uses TRBV6-1 and TRBJ2-5; the D gene lacks a confident call. The sample comprised PBMCs. In nucleotide form, the sequence is TGTGCCAGCAGTGAAACAAGAGAGACCCAGTACTTC. This gives the protein CASSETRETQYF.